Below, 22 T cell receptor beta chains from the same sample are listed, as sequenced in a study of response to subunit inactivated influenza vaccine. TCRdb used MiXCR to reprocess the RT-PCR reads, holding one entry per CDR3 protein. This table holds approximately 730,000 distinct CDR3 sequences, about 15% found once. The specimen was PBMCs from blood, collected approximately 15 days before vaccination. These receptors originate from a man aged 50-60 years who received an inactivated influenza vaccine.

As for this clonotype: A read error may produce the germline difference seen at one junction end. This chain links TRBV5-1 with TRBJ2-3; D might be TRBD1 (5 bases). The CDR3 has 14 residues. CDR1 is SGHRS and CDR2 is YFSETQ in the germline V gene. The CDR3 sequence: CASSLITGTDMQYF. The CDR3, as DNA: TGCGCCAGCAGCTTGATAACAGGCACAGATATGCAGTATTTT.

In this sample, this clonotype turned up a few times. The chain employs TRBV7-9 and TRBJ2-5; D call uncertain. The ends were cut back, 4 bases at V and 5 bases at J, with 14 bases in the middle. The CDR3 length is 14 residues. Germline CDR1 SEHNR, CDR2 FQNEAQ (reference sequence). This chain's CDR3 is CASSSPLTRETQYF. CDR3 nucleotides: TGTGCCAGCAGCTCCCCCTTGACAAGGGAGACCCAGTACTTC.

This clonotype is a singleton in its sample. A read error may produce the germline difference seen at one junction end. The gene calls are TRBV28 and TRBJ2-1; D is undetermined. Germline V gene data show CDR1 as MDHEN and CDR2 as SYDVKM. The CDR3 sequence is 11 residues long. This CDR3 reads CASTQATPLVF. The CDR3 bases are TGTGCCAGCACCCAGGCAACTCCCCTTGTCTTC.

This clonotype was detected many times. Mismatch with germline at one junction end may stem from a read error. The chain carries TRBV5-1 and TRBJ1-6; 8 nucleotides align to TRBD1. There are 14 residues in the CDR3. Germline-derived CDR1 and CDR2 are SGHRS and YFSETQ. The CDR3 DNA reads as TGTGCCAGCAGCTTAGGACAGGGCAGTTCACCCCTCCACTTT. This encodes CASSLGQGSSPLHF. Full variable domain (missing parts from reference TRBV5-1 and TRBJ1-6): KAGVTQTPRYLIKTRGQQVTLSCSPISGHRSVSWYQQTPGQGLQFLFEYFSETQRNKGNFPGRFSGRQFSNSRSEMNVSTLELGDSALYLCASSLGQGSSPLHFGNGTRLTVT.

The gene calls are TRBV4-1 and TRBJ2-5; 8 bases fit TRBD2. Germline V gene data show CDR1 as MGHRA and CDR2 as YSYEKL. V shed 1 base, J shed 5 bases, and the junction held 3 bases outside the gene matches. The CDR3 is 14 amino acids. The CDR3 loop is CASSQAGGHETQYF. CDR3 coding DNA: TGCGCCAGCAGCCAAGCGGGGGGGCACGAGACCCAGTACTTC.

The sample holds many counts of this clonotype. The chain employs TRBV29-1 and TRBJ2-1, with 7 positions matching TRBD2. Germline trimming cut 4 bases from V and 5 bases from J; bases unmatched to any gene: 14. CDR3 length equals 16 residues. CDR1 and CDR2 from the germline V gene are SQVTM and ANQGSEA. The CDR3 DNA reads TGCAGCGTTGGGGGGGGACTTTTCGCCGGGCACAATGAGCAGTTCTTC. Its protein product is CSVGGGLFAGHNEQFF.

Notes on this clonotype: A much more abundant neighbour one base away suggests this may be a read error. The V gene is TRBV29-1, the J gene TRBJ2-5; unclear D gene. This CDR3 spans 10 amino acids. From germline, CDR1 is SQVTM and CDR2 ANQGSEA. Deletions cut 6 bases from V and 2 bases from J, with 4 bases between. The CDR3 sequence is CSVTQETQYF. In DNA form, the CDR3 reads TGCAGCGTCACTCAAGAGACCCAGTACTTC.

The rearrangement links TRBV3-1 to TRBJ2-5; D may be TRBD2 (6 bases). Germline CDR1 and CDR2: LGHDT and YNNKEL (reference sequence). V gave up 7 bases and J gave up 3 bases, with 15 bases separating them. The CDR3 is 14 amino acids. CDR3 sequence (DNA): TGTGCCAGCACCTTTGGGGACTCAGAAGAGACCCAGTACTTC. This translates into CASTFGDSEETQYF.

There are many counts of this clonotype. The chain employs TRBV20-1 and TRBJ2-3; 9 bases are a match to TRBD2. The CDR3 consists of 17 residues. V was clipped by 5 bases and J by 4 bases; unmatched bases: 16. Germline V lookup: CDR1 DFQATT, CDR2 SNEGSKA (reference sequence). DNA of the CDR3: TGCAGTGCTGGAGGGCGACTAGCGGTTCCCTCGGCAGATACGCAGTATTTT. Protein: CSAGGRLAVPSADTQYF.

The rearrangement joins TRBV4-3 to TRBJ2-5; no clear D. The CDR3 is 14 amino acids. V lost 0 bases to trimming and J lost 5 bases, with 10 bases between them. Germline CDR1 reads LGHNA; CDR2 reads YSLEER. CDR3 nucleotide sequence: TGCGCCAGCAGCCAAGAGGACGTTTCGGAGACCCAGTACTTC. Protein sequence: CASSQEDVSETQYF.

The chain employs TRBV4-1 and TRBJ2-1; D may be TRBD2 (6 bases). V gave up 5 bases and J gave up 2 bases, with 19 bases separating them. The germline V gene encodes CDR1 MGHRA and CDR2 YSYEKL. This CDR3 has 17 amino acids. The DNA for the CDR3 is TGCGCCAGCAGCAAAGGGGTTGCTAGCGAGGCCTACAATGAGCAGTTCTTC. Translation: CASSKGVASEAYNEQFF.

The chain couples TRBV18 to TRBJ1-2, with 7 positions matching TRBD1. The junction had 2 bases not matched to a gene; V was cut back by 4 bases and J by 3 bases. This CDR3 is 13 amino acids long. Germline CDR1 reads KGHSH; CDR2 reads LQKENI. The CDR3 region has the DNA TGTGCCAGCTCACAAACAGGGGACTATGGCTACACCTTC. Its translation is CASSQTGDYGYTF. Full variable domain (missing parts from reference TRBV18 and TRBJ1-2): NAGVMQNPRHLVRRRGQEARLRCSPMKGHSHVYWYRQLPEEGLKFMVYLQKENIIDESGMPKERFSAEFPKEGPSILRIQQVVRGDSAAYFCASSQTGDYGYTFGSGTRLTVV.

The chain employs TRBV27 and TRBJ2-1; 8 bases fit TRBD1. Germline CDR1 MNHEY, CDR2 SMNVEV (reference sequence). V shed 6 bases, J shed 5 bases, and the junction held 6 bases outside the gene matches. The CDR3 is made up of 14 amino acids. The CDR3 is CASRGDRLHNEQFF. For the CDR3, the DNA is TGTGCCAGCAGGGGGGACAGGCTCCACAATGAGCAGTTCTTC.

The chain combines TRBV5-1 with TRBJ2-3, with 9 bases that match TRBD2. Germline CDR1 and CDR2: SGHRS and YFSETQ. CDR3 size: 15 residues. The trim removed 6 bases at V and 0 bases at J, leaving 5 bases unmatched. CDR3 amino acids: CASKFLAGSTDTQYF. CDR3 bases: TGCGCCAGCAAGTTCCTAGCGGGAAGCACAGATACGCAGTATTTT. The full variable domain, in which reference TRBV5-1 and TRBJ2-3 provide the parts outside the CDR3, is KAGVTQTPRYLIKTRGQQVTLSCSPISGHRSVSWYQQTPGQGLQFLFEYFSETQRNKGNFPGRFSGRQFSNSRSEMNVSTLELGDSALYLCASKFLAGSTDTQYFGPGTRLTVL.

The CDR3 sequence: CASSLWGEGAEAFF. The DNA of the CDR3 is TGTGCCAGCAGCCTCTGGGGGGAGGGTGCTGAAGCTTTCTTT. The J gene is TRBJ1-1, the V gene TRBV12-3 or TRBV12-4, with D perhaps TRBD1 (5 bases). V was shortened by 6 bases and J by 6 bases, with 17 bases between the two germline ends. There are 14 residues in the CDR3.

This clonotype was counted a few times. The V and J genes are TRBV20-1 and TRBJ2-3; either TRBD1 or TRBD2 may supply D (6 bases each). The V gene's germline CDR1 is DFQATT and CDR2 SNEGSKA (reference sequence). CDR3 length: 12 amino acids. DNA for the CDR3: TGCAGCCCTGAGAGGGGGGCAGATACGCAGTATTTT. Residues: CSPERGADTQYF.

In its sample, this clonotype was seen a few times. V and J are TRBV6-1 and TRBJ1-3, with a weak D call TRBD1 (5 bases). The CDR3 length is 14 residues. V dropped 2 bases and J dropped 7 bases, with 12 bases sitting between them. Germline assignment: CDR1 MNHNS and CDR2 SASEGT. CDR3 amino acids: CASSERAGRNTIYF. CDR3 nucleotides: TGTGCCAGCAGTGAACGGGCAGGGCGGAACACCATATATTTT.

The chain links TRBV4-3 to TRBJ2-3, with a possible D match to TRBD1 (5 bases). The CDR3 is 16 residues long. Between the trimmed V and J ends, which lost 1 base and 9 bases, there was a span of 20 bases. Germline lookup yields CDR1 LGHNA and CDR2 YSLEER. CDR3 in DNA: TGCGCCAGCAGCCAAGGAGTCTCGGCCCCGTGGGGCACGCAGTATTTT. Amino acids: CASSQGVSAPWGTQYF.

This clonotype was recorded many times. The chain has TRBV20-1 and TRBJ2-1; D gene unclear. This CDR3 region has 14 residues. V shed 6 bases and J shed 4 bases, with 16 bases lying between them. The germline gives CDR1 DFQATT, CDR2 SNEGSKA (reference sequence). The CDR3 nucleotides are TGCAGTGCGAAGGTGGTGCAACTGTACAATGAGCAGTTCTTC. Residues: CSAKVVQLYNEQFF.

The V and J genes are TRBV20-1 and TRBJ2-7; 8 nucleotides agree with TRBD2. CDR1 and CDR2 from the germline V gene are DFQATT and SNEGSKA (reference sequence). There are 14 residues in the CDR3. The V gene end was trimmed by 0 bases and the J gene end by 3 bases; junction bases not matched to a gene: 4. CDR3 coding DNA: TGCAGTGCTAGAGATGCGCGGGGGGACTACGAGCAGTACTTC. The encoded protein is CSARDARGDYEQYF.

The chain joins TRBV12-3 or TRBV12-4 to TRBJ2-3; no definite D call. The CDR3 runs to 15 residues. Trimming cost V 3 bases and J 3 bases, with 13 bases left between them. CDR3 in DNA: TGTGCCAGCAGTTTTGGGCAGAGCCTTACAGATACGCAGTATTTT. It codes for CASSFGQSLTDTQYF.

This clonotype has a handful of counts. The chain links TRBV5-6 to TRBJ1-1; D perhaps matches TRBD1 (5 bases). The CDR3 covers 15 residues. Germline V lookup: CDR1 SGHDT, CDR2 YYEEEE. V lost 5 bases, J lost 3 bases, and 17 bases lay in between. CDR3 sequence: CASSPLLSRDTEAFF. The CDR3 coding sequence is TGTGCCAGCAGTCCCTTACTCTCCAGGGACACTGAAGCTTTCTTT.